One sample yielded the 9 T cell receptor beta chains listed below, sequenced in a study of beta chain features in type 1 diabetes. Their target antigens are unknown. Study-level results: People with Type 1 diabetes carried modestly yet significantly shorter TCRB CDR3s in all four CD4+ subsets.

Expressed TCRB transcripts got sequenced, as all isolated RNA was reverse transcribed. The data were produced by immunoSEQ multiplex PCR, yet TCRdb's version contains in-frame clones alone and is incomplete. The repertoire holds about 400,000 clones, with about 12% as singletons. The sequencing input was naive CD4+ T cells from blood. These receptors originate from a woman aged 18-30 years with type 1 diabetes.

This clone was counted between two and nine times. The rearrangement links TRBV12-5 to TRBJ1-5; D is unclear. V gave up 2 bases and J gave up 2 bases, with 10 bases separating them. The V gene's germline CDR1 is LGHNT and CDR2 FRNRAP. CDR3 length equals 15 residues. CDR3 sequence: CASGLSLGGNQPQHF. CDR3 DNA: TGTGCTAGTGGTTTGTCCCTCGGTGGCAATCAGCCCCAGCATTTT.

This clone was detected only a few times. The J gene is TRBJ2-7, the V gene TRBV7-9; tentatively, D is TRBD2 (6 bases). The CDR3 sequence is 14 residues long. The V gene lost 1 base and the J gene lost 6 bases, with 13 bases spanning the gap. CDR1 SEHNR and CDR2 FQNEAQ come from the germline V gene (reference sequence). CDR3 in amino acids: CASSLDWQGGEQYF. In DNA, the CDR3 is TGTGCCAGCAGCTTAGATTGGCAGGGAGGCGAGCAGTACTTC.

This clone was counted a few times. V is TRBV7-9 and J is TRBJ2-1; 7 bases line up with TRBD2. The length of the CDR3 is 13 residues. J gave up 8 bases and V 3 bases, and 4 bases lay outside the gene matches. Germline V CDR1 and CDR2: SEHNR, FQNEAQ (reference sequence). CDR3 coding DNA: TGTGCCAGCAGCTTGGGAGGGGACGATGAGCAGTTCTTC. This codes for CASSLGGDDEQFF.

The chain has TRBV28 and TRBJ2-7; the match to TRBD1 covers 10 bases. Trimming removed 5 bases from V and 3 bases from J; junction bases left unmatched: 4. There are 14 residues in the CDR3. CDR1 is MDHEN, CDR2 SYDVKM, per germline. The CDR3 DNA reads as TGTGCCAGCAGTCAGGGACAGGGGATCTACGAGCAGTACTTC. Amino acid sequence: CASSQGQGIYEQYF.

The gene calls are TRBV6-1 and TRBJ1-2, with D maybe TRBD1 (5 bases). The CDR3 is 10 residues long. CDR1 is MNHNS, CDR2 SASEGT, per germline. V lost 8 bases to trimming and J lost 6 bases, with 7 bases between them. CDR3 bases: TGTGCCAGCCTCAGGGATGGCTACACCTTC. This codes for CASLRDGYTF.

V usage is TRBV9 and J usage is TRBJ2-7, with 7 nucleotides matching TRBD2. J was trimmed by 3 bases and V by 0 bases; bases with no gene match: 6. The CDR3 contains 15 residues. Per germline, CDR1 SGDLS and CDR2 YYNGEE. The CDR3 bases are TGTGCCAGCAGCGTAGGAGAGGGAGGGGACTACGAGCAGTACTTC. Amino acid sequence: CASSVGEGGDYEQYF.

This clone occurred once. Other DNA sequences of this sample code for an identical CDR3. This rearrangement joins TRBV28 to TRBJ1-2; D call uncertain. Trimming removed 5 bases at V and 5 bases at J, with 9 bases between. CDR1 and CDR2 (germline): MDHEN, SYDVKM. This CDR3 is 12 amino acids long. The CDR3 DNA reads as TGTGCCAGCAGTCTCCCGGGGTATGGCTACACCTTC. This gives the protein CASSLPGYGYTF.

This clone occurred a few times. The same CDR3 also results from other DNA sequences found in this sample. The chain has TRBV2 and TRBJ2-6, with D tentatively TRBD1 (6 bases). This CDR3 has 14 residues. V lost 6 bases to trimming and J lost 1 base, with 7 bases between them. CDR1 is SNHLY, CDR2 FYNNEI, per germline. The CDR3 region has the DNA TGTGCCAGCAGAACAGGGTCTGGGGCCAACGTCCTGACTTTC. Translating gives CASRTGSGANVLTF.

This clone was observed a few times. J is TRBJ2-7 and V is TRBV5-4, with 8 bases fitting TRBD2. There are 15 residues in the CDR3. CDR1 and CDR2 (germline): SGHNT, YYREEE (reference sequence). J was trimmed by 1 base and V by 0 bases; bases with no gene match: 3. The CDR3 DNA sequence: TGTGCCAGCAGCTTGGGAGCTAGCGGGTCCTACGAGCAGTACTTC. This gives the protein CASSLGASGSYEQYF.